Shown below are 20 T cell receptor beta chains from a single sample sequenced in a study of OX40 agonist ivuxolimab in advanced cancers. Using immunoSEQ multiplex PCR, the repertoire was profiled, and TCRdb retains in-frame clones only, with some absent. The data show some 70,000 clones, with around 90% seen just once and around 2.7% held by the top ten. Here the sequenced sample was CD4+ or CD8+ T cells sorted from blood, taken in a trial of the OX40 agonist ivuxolimab. These receptor sequences come from an adult with an advanced solid tumor such as melanoma, head and neck, liver or kidney cancer.

This clone was counted a single time. The chain couples TRBV11-3 to TRBJ2-5; TRBD2 matches 9 bases. Germline CDR1 and CDR2: SGHNT and YENEEA. J was trimmed by 1 base and V by 1 base; bases with no gene match: 4. The CDR3 is 16 amino acids. The CDR3 DNA is TGTGCCAGCAGCTTAGGAAGCGGGGGGCCCCAAGAGACCCAGTACTTC. Translation gives CASSLGSGGPQETQYF.

The chain joins TRBV6-5 to TRBJ1-1, with 9 nucleotides matching TRBD1. Looked up from germline, CDR1 is MNHEY and CDR2 is SVGAGI. This CDR3 contains 16 residues. The V gene end was trimmed by 2 bases and the J gene end by 0 bases; junction bases not matched to a gene: 4. CDR3 protein: CASSYRTGALNTEAFF. The CDR3 DNA follows: TGTGCCAGCAGTTACAGGACAGGGGCCCTGAACACTGAAGCTTTCTTT.

The DNA of the CDR3 is TGTGCCAGCAGCCCAGGGTGGTTAGATACGCAGTATTTT. Translated: CASSPGWLDTQYF. The chain joins TRBV27 to TRBJ2-3; a weak D match, TRBD1 (5 bases). This CDR3 region has 13 residues. Per the germline V gene, CDR1 is MNHEY and CDR2 is SMNVEV (reference sequence). The V gene lost 6 bases and the J gene lost 5 bases, with 12 bases spanning the gap.

The chain joins TRBV6-1 to TRBJ2-7, with D unclear. This CDR3 has 13 amino acids. From germline, CDR1 is MNHNS and CDR2 SASEGT. Trimming took 4 bases from V and 2 from J, leaving 9 bases between them. The CDR3 DNA reads TGTGCCAGCAGTGTACAGCAAGCCTACGAGCAGTACTTC. This sequence encodes CASSVQQAYEQYF.

The chain uses TRBV27 and TRBJ2-1; tentatively, D is TRBD1 or TRBD2 (7 bases each). The V end lost 11 bases, the J end lost 6 bases, and 17 bases lay between the germline ends. The length of the CDR3 is 13 residues. Germline V CDR1 and CDR2: MNHEY, SMNVEV (reference sequence). CDR3 coding DNA: TGTGCCGCAGGGGGGGACTTTAGCAATGAGCAGTTCTTC. Encoded protein: CAAGGDFSNEQFF.

In its sample, this clone was seen once. Here the CDR3 DNA reads TGTGCCAGCAGCTTAGAGCCAGTGGGGCAGCCCCAGCATTTT. Its protein is CASSLEPVGQPQHF. The gene calls are TRBV11-2 and TRBJ1-5; D remains ambiguous. CDR1 is SGHAT, CDR2 FQNNGV, per germline. Between the trimmed V and J ends, which lost 0 bases and 7 bases, there was a span of 10 bases. This CDR3 region has 14 residues.

The rearrangement links TRBV5-6 to TRBJ1-2; the D gene is possibly TRBD1 (5 bases). The CDR3 sequence is 18 residues long. V shed 4 bases and J shed 8 bases, with 30 bases lying between them. Germline-derived CDR1 and CDR2 are SGHDT and YYEEEE. The CDR3 reads CASSPGPPAGLDSGGYTF. The DNA for the CDR3 is TGTGCCAGCAGCCCCGGGCCCCCGGCAGGGTTGGACTCGGGGGGCTACACCTTC.

J is TRBJ2-2 and V is TRBV11-2, with a tentative D call TRBD2 (5 bases). Trimming left V 5 bases short and J 5 bases short, with 9 bases between. The germline CDR1 and CDR2 sequences are SGHAT and FQNNGV. The CDR3 runs 13 residues. The CDR3 DNA reads as TGTGCCAGCAGCCCGTTAGCGACCGGGGAGCTGTTTTTT. It is translated as CASSPLATGELFF.

V gene TRBV18 combines with J gene TRBJ2-7, with 7 bases matching TRBD1. This CDR3 is 14 amino acids long. J lost 4 bases, V lost 2 bases, and 5 bases had no gene match. CDR1 KGHSH and CDR2 LQKENI come from the germline V gene. In nucleotides, the CDR3 is TGTGCCAGCTCACCAGGGGACAGAAATTACGAGCAGTACTTC. The encoded protein is CASSPGDRNYEQYF.

This clone was counted once. The chain uses TRBV19 and TRBJ1-2; 9 nucleotides match TRBD1. V gave up 3 bases and J gave up 4 bases; unmatched junction bases: 6. The CDR3 runs to 15 residues. Germline CDR1 LNHDA, CDR2 SQIVND (reference sequence). DNA of the CDR3: TGTGCCAGTAGTATGGGGACAGGGCAATTCTATGGCTACACCTTC. This sequence encodes CASSMGTGQFYGYTF.

The genes are TRBV5-4 and TRBJ2-7; D gene uncertain. V lost 0 bases and J lost 1, with 5 bases in between. CDR3 length: 13 residues. Germline values: CDR1 SGHNT, CDR2 YYREEE (reference sequence). The CDR3: CASSLDWSYEQYF. CDR3 nucleotides: TGTGCCAGCAGCTTGGACTGGTCCTACGAGCAGTACTTC.

J is TRBJ1-1 and V is TRBV2; no firm D call. This CDR3 is built from 14 residues. V was shortened by 5 bases and J by 0 bases, with 10 bases between the two germline ends. Germline values: CDR1 SNHLY, CDR2 FYNNEI. CDR3 DNA sequence: TGTGCCAGCAGTAACCAGGTCCTGAACACTGAAGCTTTCTTT. It translates to CASSNQVLNTEAFF.

The rearrangement links TRBV19 to TRBJ2-7, with D maybe TRBD2 (5 bases). The germline V gene has CDR1 LNHDA and CDR2 SQIVND (reference sequence). There are 15 residues in the CDR3. V gave up 0 bases and J gave up 3 bases, with 12 bases separating them. This chain's CDR3 is CASSIDTRARYEQYF. The CDR3 bases are TGTGCCAGTAGTATAGATACGAGGGCCCGCTACGAGCAGTACTTC. The full variable domain, in which reference TRBV19 and TRBJ2-7 provide the parts outside the CDR3, is DGGITQSPKYLFRKEGQNVTLSCEQNLNHDAMYWYRQDPGQGLRLIYYSQIVNDFQKGDIAEGYSVSREKKESFPLTVTSAQKNPTAFYLCASSIDTRARYEQYFGPGTRLTVT.

This chain links TRBV2 with TRBJ2-7, with 7 bases lining up with TRBD1. CDR1 and CDR2 from the germline V gene are SNHLY and FYNNEI. The CDR3 length is 12 residues. V lost 8 bases and J lost 2; bases outside the gene matches: 3. In nucleotides, the CDR3 is TGTGCCAGCGCTGGACAGGCCTACGAGCAGTACTTC. Residues: CASAGQAYEQYF.

V and J are TRBV30 and TRBJ1-5, with TRBD1 as a possible D gene (5 bases). Looked up from germline, CDR1 is GTSNPN and CDR2 is SVGIG (reference sequence). V was pared by 2 bases and J by 6 bases, with 17 bases between. The CDR3 runs 15 residues. CDR3: CAWSTLWDGPQPQHF. CDR3 coding DNA: TGTGCCTGGAGTACCCTATGGGACGGACCTCAGCCCCAGCATTTT.

The V call is TRBV5-6, the J call TRBJ2-3, with 8 bases fitting TRBD1. Germline V gene sequence: CDR1 SGHDT, CDR2 YYEEEE. CDR3 length equals 14 residues. V was clipped by 4 bases and J by 4 bases; unmatched bases: 5. The CDR3 is CASSKGQGADTQYF. The CDR3, as DNA: TGTGCCAGCAGCAAAGGACAGGGAGCAGATACGCAGTATTTT. The full variable domain, completed using reference TRBV5-6 and TRBJ2-3, is DAGVTQSPTHLIKTRGQQVTLRCSPKSGHDTVSWYQQALGQGPQFIFQYYEEEERQRGNFPDRFSGHQFPNYSSELNVNALLLGDSALYLCASSKGQGADTQYFGPGTRLTVL.

The chain employs TRBV10-1 and TRBJ2-7, with D maybe TRBD1 (6 bases). Trimming pared 4 bases from V and 1 base from J, leaving 14 bases between. The CDR3 loop spans 15 amino acids. Germline CDR1 and CDR2: WNHNN and SYGVQD (reference sequence). The CDR3 loop reads CASSACGTLSYEQYF. The DNA of the CDR3 is TGCGCCAGCAGTGCCTGTGGGACACTTTCCTACGAGCAGTACTTC.

This rearrangement joins TRBV6-1 to TRBJ2-1; possible D gene TRBD2, 7 bases. The ends were cut back, 1 base at V and 8 bases at J, with 15 bases in the middle. The CDR3 consists of 15 residues. From germline, CDR1 is MNHNS and CDR2 SASEGT. The CDR3 region is CASSEVKGGPYEQFF. The CDR3 DNA follows: TGTGCCAGCAGTGAAGTTAAGGGGGGGCCCTATGAGCAGTTCTTC.

This chain uses TRBV11-3 with TRBJ2-7; tentatively, D is TRBD1 (6 bases). V was cut by 0 bases and J by 2 bases, with 11 bases left in between. CDR1 is SGHNT and CDR2 is YENEEA in the germline V gene. The CDR3 runs to 15 residues. This CDR3 reads CASSLDGGPPYEQYF. The CDR3 DNA follows: TGTGCCAGCAGCTTAGATGGGGGCCCACCCTACGAGCAGTACTTC. The whole variable domain, remainder taken from reference TRBV11-3 and TRBJ2-7, is EAGVVQSPRYKIIEKKQPVAFWCNPISGHNTLYWYLQNLGQGPELLIRYENEEAVDDSQLPKDRFSAERLKGVDSTLKIQPAELGDSAVYLCASSLDGGPPYEQYFGPGTRLTVT.

In the case of this clone: One junction end disagrees with the germline gene, perhaps due to a read error. The chain couples TRBV7-7 to TRBJ2-5; maybe TRBD2 (6 bases). Germline V gene lookup returns CDR1 SSHAT and CDR2 FNYEAQ (reference sequence). The CDR3 sequence is 13 residues long. CDR3 in amino acids: CASSTDYLETQYF. The CDR3 DNA is TGTGCTAGCAGCACGGACTACTTGGAGACCCAGTACTTC.